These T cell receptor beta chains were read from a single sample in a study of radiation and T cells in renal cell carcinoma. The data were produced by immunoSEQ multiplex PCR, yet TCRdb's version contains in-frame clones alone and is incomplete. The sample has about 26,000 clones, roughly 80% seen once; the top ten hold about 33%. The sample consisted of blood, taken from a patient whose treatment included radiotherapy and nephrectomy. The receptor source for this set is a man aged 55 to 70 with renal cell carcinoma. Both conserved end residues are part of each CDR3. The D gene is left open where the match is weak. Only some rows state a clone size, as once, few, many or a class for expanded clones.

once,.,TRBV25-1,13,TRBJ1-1,TGTGCCAGCAGAGCAGGGATAAACACTGAAGCTTTCTTT,CASRAGINTEAFF
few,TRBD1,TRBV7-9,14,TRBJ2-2,TGTGCCAGCGCCGGGACAGCGAACACCGGGGAGCTGTTTTTT,CASAGTANTGELFF
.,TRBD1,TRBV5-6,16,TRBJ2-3,TGTGCCAGCAGCGCTCTGGACAGGAGCCCATCAGATACGCAGTATTTT,CASSALDRSPSDTQYF
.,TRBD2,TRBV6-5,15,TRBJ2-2,TGTGCCAGCAGGGCGACTAGCGGGAGAGGTGTGGAGCTGTTTTTT,CASRATSGRGVELFF
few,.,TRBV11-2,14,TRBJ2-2,TGTGCCAGCAGCTTAGCCACAGGTTCCGGGGAGCTGTTTTTT,CASSLATGSGELFF
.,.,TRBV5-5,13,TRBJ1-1,TGTGCCAGCAGCTTTGACGGTGACACTGAAGCTTTCTTT,CASSFDGDTEAFF
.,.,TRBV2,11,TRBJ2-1,TGTGCCAGCAGTCCGACAGAAGAGCAGTTCTTC,CASSPTEEQFF
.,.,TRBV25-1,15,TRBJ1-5,TGTGCCAGCAGTGAGGTGGGCGGCGGGAATCAGCCCCAGCATTTT,CASSEVGGGNQPQHF
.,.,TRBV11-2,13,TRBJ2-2,TGTGCCAGCAGCTTGACAGTCACCGGGGAGCTGTTTTTT,CASSLTVTGELFF
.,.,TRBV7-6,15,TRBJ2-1,TGTGCCAGCAGCCCGCCGGGTGGGTTCTACAATGAGCAGTTCTTC,CASSPPGGFYNEQFF
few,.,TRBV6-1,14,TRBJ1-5,TGTGCCAGCAGTCGTGACAGAGGCAATCAGCCCCAGCATTTT,CASSRDRGNQPQHF
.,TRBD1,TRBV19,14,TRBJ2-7,TGTGCCAGTAGCCTACAGGGGGCGTCTGGCGAGCAGTACTTC,CASSLQGASGEQYF
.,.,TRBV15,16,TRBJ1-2,TGTGCCACCAGCAGAGATCGAACAGGGTCGACTGGTAGCTACACCTTC,CATSRDRTGSTGSYTF
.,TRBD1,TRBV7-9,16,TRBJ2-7,TGTGCCAGCTCCGCCAGGATAGGGACAGGGGGCTACGAGCAGTACTTC,CASSARIGTGGYEQYF
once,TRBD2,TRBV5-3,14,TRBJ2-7,TGTGCCAGAAGCTTGGCGGGGGGTACCTACGAGCAGTACTTC,CARSLAGGTYEQYF
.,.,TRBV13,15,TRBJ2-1,TGTGCCAGCAGCGTACCTACGGGAGCCCGCAATGAGCAGTTCTTC,CASSVPTGARNEQFF
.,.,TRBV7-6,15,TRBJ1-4,TGTGCCAGCAGCTTGGGTCCCTCAACTAATGAAAAACTGTTTTTT,CASSLGPSTNEKLFF
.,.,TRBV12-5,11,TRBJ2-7,TGTGCTAGTGGTTTCCGGTACGAGCAGTACTTC,CASGFRYEQYF
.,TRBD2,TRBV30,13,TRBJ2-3,TGTGCCTGGAAGGGCGGGAGTGTCGATACGCAGTATTTT,CAWKGGSVDTQYF
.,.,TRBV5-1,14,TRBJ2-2,TGCGCCAGCAGCTTGGGGGCTGTGGGCGGGGAGCTGTTTTTT,CASSLGAVGGELFF
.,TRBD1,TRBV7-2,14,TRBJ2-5,TGTGCCACCCGGGGACAGTTTGGGCAAGAGACCCAGTACTTC,CATRGQFGQETQYF
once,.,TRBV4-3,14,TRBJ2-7,TGCGCCAGCACCCTAACGACTAGCTCCTACGAGCAGTACTTC,CASTLTTSSYEQYF
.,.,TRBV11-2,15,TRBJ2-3,TGTGCCAGCAGCTTAAAAAAGGGATTCACAGATACGCAGTATTTT,CASSLKKGFTDTQYF
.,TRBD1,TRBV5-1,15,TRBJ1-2,TGCGCCAGCAGCCCCGACTCCGGGACAGGGGTAGGCTACACCTTC,CASSPDSGTGVGYTF
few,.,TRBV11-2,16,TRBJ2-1,TGTGCCAGCAGCCCCCGACAGGTGAGCTCCTACAATGAGCAGTTCTTC,CASSPRQVSSYNEQFF
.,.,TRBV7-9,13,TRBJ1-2,TGTGCCAGCAGCTTAGCGGGGAACTATGGCTACACCTTC,CASSLAGNYGYTF
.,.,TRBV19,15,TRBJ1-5,TGTGCCAGTAGTCTCACAAAAAATGGAAATCAGCCCCAGCATTTT,CASSLTKNGNQPQHF
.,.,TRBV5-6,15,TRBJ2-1,TGTGCCAGCAGCTTGGTACTAGCCTCCTACAATGAGCAGTTCTTC,CASSLVLASYNEQFF
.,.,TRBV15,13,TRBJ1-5,TGTGCCACCAGCAGAGATCTAAGCGGGCCCCAGCATTTT,CATSRDLSGPQHF
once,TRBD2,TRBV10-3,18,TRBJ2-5,TGTGCCATCAGTGAATTTAACCCGACTAGCGGGAGTAGGGAGACCCAGTACTTC,CAISEFNPTSGSRETQYF
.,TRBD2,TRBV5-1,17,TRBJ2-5,TGCGCCAGCAGCTTGGGGACTAGCGGGAGGGCCTTGGAGACCCAGTACTTC,CASSLGTSGRALETQYF
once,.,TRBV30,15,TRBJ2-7,TGTGCCTGGAGCGGGGAGGGCGGGACAGTCTACGAGCAGTACTTC,CAWSGEGGTVYEQYF
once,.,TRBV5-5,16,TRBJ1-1,TGTGCCAGCAGCTTGGGACCCCGAGGCGGGGACACTGAAGCTTTCTTT,CASSLGPRGGDTEAFF
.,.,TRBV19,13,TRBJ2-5,TGTGCCAGTAGTAAGATGGGGCGAGAGACCCAGTACTTC,CASSKMGRETQYF
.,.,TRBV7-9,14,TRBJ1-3,TGTGCCAGCAGCTTAGAAATCAGGGTAAACACCATATATTTT,CASSLEIRVNTIYF
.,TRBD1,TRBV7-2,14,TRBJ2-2,TGTGCCAGCAGCTCGCGGACAGGGCCCGGGGAGCTGTTTTTT,CASSSRTGPGELFF
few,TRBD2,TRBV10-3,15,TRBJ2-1,TGTGCCATCAGTGATCCTAGCGGGAGTTCCGATGAGCAGTTCTTC,CAISDPSGSSDEQFF
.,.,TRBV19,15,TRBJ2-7,TGTGCCAGTAGTATTAGGACTCCTAGCTCCTACGAGCAGTACTTC,CASSIRTPSSYEQYF
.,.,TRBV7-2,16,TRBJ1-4,TGTGCCAGCAGCTTAGTCGTGGGGCCAACTAATGAAAAACTGTTTTTT,CASSLVVGPTNEKLFF
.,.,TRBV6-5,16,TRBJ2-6,TGTGCCAGCAGTTACTCGGAAGACTCTGGGGCCAACGTCCTGACTTTC,CASSYSEDSGANVLTF
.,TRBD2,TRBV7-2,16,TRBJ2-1,TGTGCCAGCGGCCGACTAGCGGGAGAGGTGCGTAATGAGCAGTTCTTC,CASGRLAGEVRNEQFF
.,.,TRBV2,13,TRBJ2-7,TGTGCCAGCACCCCTGAGGATTATTACGAGCAGTACTTC,CASTPEDYYEQYF
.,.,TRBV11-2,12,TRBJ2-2,TGTGCCAGCACCGTCGACACCGGGGAGCTGTTTTTT,CASTVDTGELFF
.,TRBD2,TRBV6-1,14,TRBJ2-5,TGTGCCAGCAGAATAGCGGGAGGGAAAGAGACCCAGTACTTC,CASRIAGGKETQYF
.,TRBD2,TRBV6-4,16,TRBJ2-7,TGTGCCAGCTGGACTAGCGGGAGGAAGAGGTCCTACGAGCAGTACTTC,CASWTSGRKRSYEQYF
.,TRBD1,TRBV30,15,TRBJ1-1,TGTGCCTGGAGCGCGTGGGGACAGGGGAACACTGAAGCTTTCTTT,CAWSAWGQGNTEAFF
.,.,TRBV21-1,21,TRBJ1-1,TGTGCCAGCAGCCCCCTGGGAGGGCAGAATAAAATTCGTAGCGTAGACACTGAAGCTTTCTTT,CASSPLGGQNKIRSVDTEAFF
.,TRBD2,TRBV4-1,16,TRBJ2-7,TGCGCCAGCAGCCCAACAATTAGCGGGAGATTGTACGAGCAGTACTTC,CASSPTISGRLYEQYF
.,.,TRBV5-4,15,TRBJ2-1,TGTGCCAGCAATAACCCCGGAGAGGGATACAATGAGCAGTTCTTC,CASNNPGEGYNEQFF
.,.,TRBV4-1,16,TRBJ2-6,TGCGCCAGCAGCCAAGTGCGGGGCGCTGGGGCCAACGTCCTGACTTTC,CASSQVRGAGANVLTF
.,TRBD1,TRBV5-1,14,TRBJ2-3,TGCGCCAGCAGCAATGACAGGGGCGGGTATACGCAGTATTTT,CASSNDRGGYTQYF
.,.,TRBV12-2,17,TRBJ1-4,TGTGCAAGTCGCTTAGCGCATCCCAGGGGGACTAATGAAAAACTGTTTTTT,CASRLAHPRGTNEKLFF
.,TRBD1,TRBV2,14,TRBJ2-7,TGTGCCAGCAGTCTTGGGACAGCAACCTACGAGCAGTACTTC,CASSLGTATYEQYF
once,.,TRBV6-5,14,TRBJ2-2,TGTGCCAGCAGTCAAGGGTTAACCACCGGGGAGCTGTTTTTT,CASSQGLTTGELFF
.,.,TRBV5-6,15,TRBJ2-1,TGTGCCAGCAGCTTGGGGGCGCAGGGTAACAATGAGCAGTTCTTC,CASSLGAQGNNEQFF
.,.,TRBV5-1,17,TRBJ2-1,TGCGCCAGCAGCTCCGGGACATCCAGTATTAACTACAATGAGCAGTTCTTC,CASSSGTSSINYNEQFF